This TCR beta chain was observed in a study of T-cell reconstitution after alpha-beta-depleted transplantation in children (dated by TCRdb to the mid-2010s). In terms of the full investigation: The study quantitatively tracked T-cell immune reconstitution after TCRalphabeta/CD19-depleted allogeneic hematopoietic cell transplantation in children using TCR repertoire profiling.

CDR1 DFQATT and CDR2 SNEGSKA are derived from the germline V gene (reference sequence). V loses 2 bases, J loses 3 bases, and the germline ends lie 18 bases apart. Including the terminal cysteine and phenylalanine, the CDR3 comprises 16 residues. The entry retains the CDR3 DNA only, 48 bases that are in frame from base 1. The method was PCR. This sample was sequenced with an Illumina HiSeq 2500. TCR library preparation used molecular barcoding, with unique molecular identifiers applied to normalize quantification of the TCRbeta repertoire. TCRdb handled the public reads itself, with Q25 trimming in fastp and clone calling in MiXCR, and kept productive beta chains. Each CDR3 protein gets just one entry, which takes the most common genes and DNA from the rows behind it. This sample comprises just over 950,000 distinct CDR3 sequences, 25% to 35% of them detected only once. Clones ranked in the top ten supply about 28% of the sample.

What the treatment or condition label conveys for this sample: allogeneic hematopoietic cell transplantation with graft depleted of TCRalphabeta T cells and CD19 B cells. The transplant recipients were children given TCRalphabeta/CD19-depleted allogeneic hematopoietic cell grafts. This clonotype has more than one count but fewer than ten. Its recognized antigen is unknown. Per-base quality was not reported, and no clone a single base away is much larger than it. What the work shows at the level of the full study, not this receptor alone: In some patients, the high TCRbeta diversity seen at day 60 was put down to recipient T cells and intrathymic progenitors that had survived conditioning. Over the following months the frequencies of hyperexpanded clones went down, and after one year T-cell counts and TCRbeta diversity were mostly credited to newly produced T cells. The apparently early alphabetaT-cell count recovery about two months after transplant was reportedly dependent on only several hundred rapidly expanded clones derived from non-depleted graft cells.

Specimen: PBMCs, mostly from graft donor cells, collected 360 days after TCRalphabeta/CD19-depleted stem cell transplant. This TCR came from a boy younger than two who had a stem cell transplant for SCID, so the T cells may come from the graft donor. The chain uses TRBV20-1 and TRBJ2-3, with TRBD2 tentatively as D gene (6 bases match). The DNA reads as follows: TGCAGTGCTAGACTCCTACGGGGCGGGGTAACAGATACGCAGTATTTT. This gives the protein CSARLLRGGVTDTQYF.